The present entry profiles one T cell receptor (beta chain) with its context. Only a few counts were recorded for this clonotype. The clone's antigen remains unknown. The input lacks base qualities; no much larger clone sits a single base away. These data originate in a study of MAIT cells during Salmonella Paratyphi A infection (TCRdb year 2017). A note on the overall study: A single dose of 1-5x10^3 CFU of S. Paratyphi A strain NVGH308 was swallowed by adult volunteers aged 18 to 60. Diagnosed volunteers received ciprofloxacin 500 mg twice daily for 14 days starting at diagnosis. The investigation overall reported the following: The availability of volunteer samples limited the sample sizes, but these sizes were considered adequate to detect differences between groups. Space occupied by over-represented MAIT clonotypes fell significantly from baseline to mid-infection (approximately 0.17 to 0.10), with no significant post-infection difference. Diagnosed volunteers showed more expansion or contraction among top five MAIT clonotypes than healthy controls (around 0.52 versus 0.13), suggesting infection-driven repertoire reshaping. MAIT TRBV usage was oligoclonal with a preference for TRBV20 and TRBV6, and infection appeared not to change this usage.

The CDR3, cysteine through phenylalanine, is 15 amino acids long. Just the 45-base CDR3 DNA is kept, in frame starting at base 1. V is trimmed back by 0 bases and J by 4 bases, and the junction contains 7 bases that no gene match accounts for. From the germline V gene (reference sequence), CDR1 is DFQATT and CDR2 is SNEGSKA. Library construction relied on 5' RACE. Two rounds of PCR with Phusion High-Fidelity polymerase amplified TCRbeta, with sample-specific barcodes added in the primers. To build the TCRbeta libraries, template-switch cDNA synthesis was carried out using SMARTScribe reverse transcriptase along with a TRBC-specific primer. The barcoded samples were pooled and then prepared using the NEBNext Ultra DNA Library Prep Kit for Illumina. Sequencing of the libraries took place on an Illumina MiSeq using the MiSeq reagent kit v2, 300 cycles. On the authors' methods: Jemultiplexer demultiplexed the reads by barcode, and MiTCR with default parameters aligned the reads. Non-functional sequences were filtered out with VDJtools, and clonotypes were defined by amino acid sequence, with frequencies based on assigned sequence reads. In the clonal space homeostasis analysis, clonotypes were binned by frequency as over-represented (0.05-1), large, medium and small. TCRdb trimmed public reads at Q25 via fastp, called clones via MiXCR and kept in-frame beta chains. Identical CDR3 proteins give one entry, which carries the most common genes and DNA. It is TCRdb's table, rather than the study itself, that gives the V and J calls and clone size. Across this sample there are under 800 distinct CDR3 sequences, with 28% seen only once. The top ten clonotypes cover just under 30% of the sample.

Per the publication, the time point label means: mid-infection, around enteric fever diagnosis. MAIT cells, defined as Valpha7.2+ CD161+ T cells, were identified and sorted by flow cytometry. In a handful of volunteers who developed enteric fever after controlled oral challenge with live Salmonella Paratyphi A, circulating MAIT cell TCRbeta repertoires were profiled over time. Each diagnosed volunteer contributed MAIT cell samples at pre-infection, mid-infection and post-infection timepoints. A diagnosis of enteric fever was based on Paratyphi A bacteremia and/or a persistent fever above 38 degrees C that lasted longer than 12 hours. Infection was diagnosed in challenged volunteers between day 4 and day 7 after challenge. For RNA extraction, between roughly 4,500 and 11,000 MAIT cells per sample were sorted directly into RNAqueous-Micro lysis buffer. Lymphoprep gradient centrifugation was used to isolate peripheral blood mononuclear cells from blood samples and leukocyte cones. A BD FACSAria Fusion or BD FACSAria III sorter was used for cell sorting.

The source of this sequence is a person between 18 and 75 years old who was deliberately infected with Salmonella Paratyphi A in a paratyphoid fever challenge study. The sample was MAIT cells from blood, taken at the middle sampling point of the challenge study. The rearranged chain carries TRBV20-1 and TRBJ2-5, with 8 bases in between that match TRBD2. The sequence in DNA is TGCAGTGCTAGAGATCTTAAGCGGGAGTTAGAGACCCAGTACTTC. It is translated as CSARDLKRELETQYF.